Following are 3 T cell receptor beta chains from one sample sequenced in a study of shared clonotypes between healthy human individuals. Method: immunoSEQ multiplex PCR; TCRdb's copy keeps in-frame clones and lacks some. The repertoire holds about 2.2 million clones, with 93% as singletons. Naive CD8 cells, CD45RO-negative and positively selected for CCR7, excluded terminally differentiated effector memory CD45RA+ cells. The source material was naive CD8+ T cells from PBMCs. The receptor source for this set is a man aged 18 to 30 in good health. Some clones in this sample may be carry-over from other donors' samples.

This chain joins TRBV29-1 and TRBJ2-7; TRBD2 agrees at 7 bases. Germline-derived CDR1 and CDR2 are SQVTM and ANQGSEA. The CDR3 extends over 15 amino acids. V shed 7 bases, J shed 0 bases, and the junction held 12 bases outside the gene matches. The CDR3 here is CSATGGYSSSYEQYF. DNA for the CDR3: TGCAGCGCCACGGGGGGTTACAGTAGCTCCTACGAGCAGTACTTC.

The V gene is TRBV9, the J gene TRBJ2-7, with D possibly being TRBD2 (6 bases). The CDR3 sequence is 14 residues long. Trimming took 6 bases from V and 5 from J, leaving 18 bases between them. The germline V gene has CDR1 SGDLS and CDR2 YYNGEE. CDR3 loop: CASNIGGPLDEQYF. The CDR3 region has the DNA TGTGCCAGCAACATCGGAGGGCCCTTGGACGAGCAGTACTTC.

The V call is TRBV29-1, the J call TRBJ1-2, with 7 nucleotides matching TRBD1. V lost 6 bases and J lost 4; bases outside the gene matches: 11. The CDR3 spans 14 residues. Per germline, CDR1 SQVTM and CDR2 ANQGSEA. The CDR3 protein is CSVGGQDGSYGYTF. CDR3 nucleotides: TGCAGCGTCGGTGGACAGGACGGGAGCTATGGCTACACCTTC.